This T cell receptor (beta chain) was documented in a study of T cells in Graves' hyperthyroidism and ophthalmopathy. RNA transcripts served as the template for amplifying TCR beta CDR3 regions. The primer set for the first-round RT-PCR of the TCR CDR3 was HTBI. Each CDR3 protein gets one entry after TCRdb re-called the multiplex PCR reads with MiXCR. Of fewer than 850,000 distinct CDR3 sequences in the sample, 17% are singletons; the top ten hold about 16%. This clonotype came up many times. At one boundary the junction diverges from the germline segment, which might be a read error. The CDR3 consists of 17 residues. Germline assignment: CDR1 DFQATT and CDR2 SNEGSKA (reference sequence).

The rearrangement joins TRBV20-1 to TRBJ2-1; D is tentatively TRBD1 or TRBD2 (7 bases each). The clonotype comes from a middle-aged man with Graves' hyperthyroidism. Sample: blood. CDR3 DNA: TGCAGTGCTAGAGGGGGGGGACAGTTGAGCTCCTACGATGAGCAGTTCTTC. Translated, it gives CSARGGGQLSSYDEQFF.